These 20 T cell receptor beta chains were sequenced from one sample in a study of T cells in Graves' hyperthyroidism and ophthalmopathy. Template material for amplifying TCR beta CDR3 regions consisted of RNA transcripts. The HTBI primer set served for first-round RT-PCR of the TCR CDR3. TCRdb independently ran MiXCR on the multiplex PCR reads; one entry per CDR3 protein. The table lists approximately 420,000 distinct CDR3 sequences, approximately 15% of them singletons. Source material: blood. The receptor set was obtained from a young woman with Graves' hyperthyroidism.

This clonotype was detected many times. The chain joins TRBV7-2 to TRBJ2-1; tentative D call: TRBD2 (5 bases). The CDR3 consists of 13 residues. With 5 bases removed from V and 7 bases from J, the gap between germline ends came to 12 bases. CDR1 SGHTA and CDR2 FQGNSA come from the germline V gene. The CDR3 DNA is TGTGCCAGCAGCGCTATCGGCGGGAATGAGCAGTTCTTC. Protein product: CASSAIGGNEQFF.

This chain uses TRBV5-4 with TRBJ2-7; 7 positions agree with TRBD1. This CDR3 contains 18 residues. Germline V gene data show CDR1 as SGHNT and CDR2 as YYREEE (reference sequence). J lost 0 bases, V lost 2 bases, and 14 bases had no gene match. Here the CDR3 DNA reads TGTGCCAGCAGCTTCCCGGGACAGAGCAACACTCCCTCCTACGAGCAGTACTTC. Residues: CASSFPGQSNTPSYEQYF.

This clonotype turned up a few times. This sequence joins TRBV12-3 or TRBV12-4 and TRBJ1-1; TRBD1 might be the D (6 bases). The CDR3 length is 14 residues. V was clipped by 7 bases and J by 2 bases, with 14 bases between them. The CDR3 reads CASTFEGVNTEAFF. The CDR3 DNA reads as TGTGCCAGCACCTTCGAGGGGGTAAACACTGAAGCTTTCTTT.

This clonotype has a count of ten or more. The CDR3 coding sequence is TGTGCCAGCAGCCTCAAGTCGGGGGGGACGCAGTATTTT. Translated: CASSLKSGGTQYF. The J gene is TRBJ2-3, the V gene TRBV11-2; TRBD2 matches at 8 bases. The CDR3 is 13 amino acids. With 5 bases clipped from V and 9 bases from J, the junction kept 7 bases outside the gene matches. Germline CDR1 SGHAT, CDR2 FQNNGV. Looking up the rest from reference TRBV11-2 and TRBJ2-3 gives the full variable domain: EAGVAQSPRYKIIEKRQSVAFWCNPISGHATLYWYQQILGQGPKLLIQFQNNGVVDDSQLPKDRFSAERLKGVDSTLKIQPAKLEDSAVYLCASSLKSGGTQYFGPGTRLTVL.

This clonotype came up many times. The CDR3 loop reads CASSLGGAGDTEAFF. The DNA for the CDR3 is TGCGCCAGCAGCTTGGGGGGCGCAGGGGACACTGAAGCTTTCTTT. V and J are TRBV5-1 and TRBJ1-1; possibly TRBD1 for D (6 bases). From germline, CDR1 is SGHRS and CDR2 YFSETQ. The CDR3 totals 15 residues. V lost 0 bases and J lost 3, with 12 bases in between.

The genes are TRBV6-1 and TRBJ2-5; 11 bases are shared with TRBD2. Germline V gene data show CDR1 as MNHNS and CDR2 as SASEGT. The CDR3 sequence is 15 residues long. V lost 5 bases, J lost 2 bases, and 4 bases stayed unmatched. The CDR3 is CASSKIAGGQETQYF. DNA for the CDR3: TGTGCCAGCAGTAAAATAGCGGGGGGGCAAGAGACCCAGTACTTC.

This clonotype was recorded at least ten times. The chain uses TRBV3-1 and TRBJ2-1; D may be TRBD1 (5 bases). The germline CDR1 and CDR2 sequences are LGHDT and YNNKEL (reference sequence). The CDR3 runs 11 residues. Deletions cut 1 base from V and 10 bases from J, with 5 bases between. The CDR3 reads CASSQGTEQFF. CDR3 nucleotide sequence: TGTGCCAGCAGCCAAGGGACAGAGCAGTTCTTC.

The V call is TRBV30, the J call TRBJ2-5, with 7 nucleotides matching TRBD2. Germline assignment: CDR1 GTSNPN and CDR2 SVGIG (reference sequence). CDR3 size: 14 residues. Germline trimming cut 3 bases from V and 7 bases from J; bases unmatched to any gene: 11. Here the CDR3 DNA reads TGTGCCTGGAGCCCCCCTCTAGCGGCCTGGACCCAGTACTTC. The encoded protein is CAWSPPLAAWTQYF.

In its sample, this clonotype was seen a few times. The chain uses TRBV5-1 and TRBJ1-1; D remains unclear. Germline values: CDR1 SGHRS, CDR2 YFSETQ. V shed 1 base and J shed 1 base, with 11 bases lying between them. The CDR3 has 15 residues. CDR3 protein: CASSLIPHPNTEAFF. DNA for the CDR3: TGCGCCAGCAGCTTGATACCCCACCCGAACACTGAAGCTTTCTTT.

This clonotype has a handful of counts. The rearrangement uses TRBV5-1 and TRBJ2-5, with D uncertain. The CDR3 is 13 residues long. Per germline, CDR1 SGHRS and CDR2 YFSETQ. The ends were cut back, 3 bases at V and 2 bases at J, with 8 bases in the middle. Here the CDR3 reads CASSSPNQETQYF. The CDR3 DNA is TGCGCCAGCAGCTCACCGAATCAAGAGACCCAGTACTTC.

This clonotype has at least ten counts. The rearrangement links TRBV5-1 to TRBJ2-1; 11 bases are a match to TRBD2. CDR1 and CDR2 (germline): SGHRS, YFSETQ. Losses at the gene ends were 5 bases for V and 6 bases for J; bases not matched to a gene: 7. This CDR3 is built from 15 residues. CDR3 amino acids: CASSRPGLAANEQFF. CDR3 nucleotides: TGCGCCAGCAGTCGGCCGGGACTAGCGGCCAATGAGCAGTTCTTC. The variable domain in full, completed from reference TRBV5-1 and TRBJ2-1, reads KAGVTQTPRYLIKTRGQQVTLSCSPISGHRSVSWYQQTPGQGLQFLFEYFSETQRNKGNFPGRFSGRQFSNSRSEMNVSTLELGDSALYLCASSRPGLAANEQFFGPGTRLTVL.

This clonotype was counted at least ten times. The V and J genes are TRBV9 and TRBJ2-5; TRBD2 matches 8 bases. Per germline, CDR1 SGDLS and CDR2 YYNGEE. The CDR3 covers 16 residues. The J segment lost 1 base and the V segment lost 4 bases, leaving 9 bases of the junction unmatched. This CDR3 reads CASSTRGTSGQETQYF. The CDR3 coding sequence is TGTGCCAGCAGCACCCGCGGAACTAGCGGCCAAGAGACCCAGTACTTC.

This clonotype has a handful of counts. The gene calls are TRBV5-4 and TRBJ2-2; 8 bases match TRBD1. V shed 5 bases, J shed 2 bases, and the junction held 5 bases outside the gene matches. In germline, CDR1 is SGHNT, CDR2 YYREEE (reference sequence). The CDR3 covers 15 residues. The CDR3 nucleotides are TGTGCCAGCAGATTCGGACAGGGAAACACCGGGGAGCTGTTTTTT. It codes for CASRFGQGNTGELFF.

This clonotype showed up just a few times. The chain links TRBV6-1 to TRBJ1-4, with unresolved D. Germline CDR1 and CDR2: MNHNS and SASEGT. This CDR3 has 15 amino acids. V shed 5 bases and J shed 0 bases, with 10 bases lying between them. This CDR3 is CASSSAFATNEKLFF. CDR3 nucleotide sequence: TGTGCCAGCAGTTCTGCCTTCGCAACTAATGAAAAACTGTTTTTT.

The sample holds many counts of this clonotype. The chain carries TRBV24-1 and TRBJ2-7; TRBD1 aligns across 7 bases. From germline, CDR1 is KGHDR and CDR2 SFDVKD. Trimming cost V 4 bases and J 0 bases; bases outside gene matches: 8. CDR3 size: 16 residues. CDR3 amino acids: CATSESQGDSSYEQYF. CDR3 nucleotide sequence: TGTGCCACCAGTGAATCCCAGGGGGATAGCTCCTACGAGCAGTACTTC.

This clonotype has only a few counts. The gene calls are TRBV10-3 and TRBJ2-1; 11 bases align to TRBD2. The trim removed 5 bases at V and 8 bases at J, leaving 11 bases unmatched. Per the germline V gene, CDR1 is ENHRY and CDR2 is SYGVKD. The CDR3 length is 16 residues. CDR3 protein: CAISNRVAGGRDEQFF. Here the CDR3 DNA reads TGTGCCATCAGTAATAGGGTAGCGGGAGGGCGCGATGAGCAGTTCTTC.

This chain links TRBV2 with TRBJ2-5; D may be TRBD2 (6 bases). V lost 8 bases, J lost 3 bases, and 25 bases lay in between. Germline CDR1 SNHLY, CDR2 FYNNEI. This CDR3 contains 17 residues. The CDR3: CASETRVASAGEETQYF. DNA for the CDR3: TGTGCCAGCGAGACCCGGGTGGCTAGCGCGGGTGAAGAGACCCAGTACTTC.

This clonotype has only a few counts. This sequence joins TRBV5-4 and TRBJ2-1; 8 bases map to TRBD2. Trimming removed 2 bases from V and 0 bases from J; junction bases left unmatched: 10. This CDR3 region has 18 residues. The germline gives CDR1 SGHNT, CDR2 YYREEE (reference sequence). CDR3 region: CASSFRIREGLSYNEQFF. The CDR3 DNA reads TGTGCCAGCAGCTTTCGGATCCGGGAGGGACTCTCCTACAATGAGCAGTTCTTC.

In its sample, this clonotype was seen a few times. The chain is built from TRBV20-1 and TRBJ1-2; no definite D call. The CDR3 is 15 residues long. From germline, CDR1 is DFQATT and CDR2 SNEGSKA (reference sequence). Trimming cost V 5 bases and J 4 bases, with 20 bases left between them. The CDR3 coding sequence is TGCAGTGCTTTGTCTGAACGGCCGGATAGCTATGGCTACACCTTC. Its translation: CSALSERPDSYGYTF.

The table lists this clonotype with many counts. The V and J genes are TRBV3-1 and TRBJ2-5, with D perhaps matching TRBD1 or TRBD2 (5 bases each). This CDR3 is built from 15 residues. V lost 3 bases and J 4 bases, leaving 15 bases between the germline ends. Germline loops: CDR1 LGHDT, CDR2 YNNKEL (reference sequence). The CDR3 spells CASSQDPGTSETQYF. The CDR3 DNA sequence: TGTGCCAGCAGCCAGGATCCCGGGACCTCAGAGACCCAGTACTTC.